The 6 T cell receptor beta chains presented below share a single source sample, sequenced in a study of T cells in Graves' hyperthyroidism and ophthalmopathy. Template material for amplifying TCR beta CDR3 regions consisted of RNA transcripts. First-round RT-PCR with HTBI primers amplified the TCR CDR3 region. TCRdb re-derived calls from the multiplex PCR reads in MiXCR, one entry per CDR3 protein. The sample lists roughly 570,000 distinct CDR3 sequences; around 14% were seen once. Specimen: blood. All receptors derive from a woman in her twenties or thirties with Graves' hyperthyroidism.

The J gene is TRBJ2-1, the V gene TRBV14, with a tentative D call TRBD1 (5 bases). The CDR3 consists of 13 residues. CDR1 SGHDN and CDR2 FVKESK come from the germline V gene. V was shortened by 1 base and J by 10 bases, with 11 bases between the two germline ends. The CDR3 here is CASSQVGRGEQFF. Written as DNA, the CDR3 is TGTGCCAGCAGCCAAGTGGGGCGAGGCGAGCAGTTCTTC.

This clonotype was recorded many times. This chain uses TRBV12-3 or TRBV12-4 with TRBJ1-2, with D uncertain. Trimming shortened V by 3 bases and J by 6 bases, and 17 bases separated the two germline ends. This CDR3 has 15 amino acids. In nucleotides, the CDR3 is TGTGCCAGCAGTTTTGTTAGGGCTGTAATAGATGGCTACACCTTC. Its translation is CASSFVRAVIDGYTF.

This clonotype has a count of ten or more. This chain joins TRBV7-2 and TRBJ2-1; 8 positions match TRBD2. This CDR3 region has 18 residues. With V trimmed by 2 bases and J by 6 bases, 15 bases remained unmatched. Germline-derived CDR1 and CDR2 are SGHTA and FQGNSA. The CDR3 DNA is TGTGCCAGCAGCTTACTCACCGGGACTAGGGGGAAGGGCAATGAGCAGTTCTTC. Protein sequence: CASSLLTGTRGKGNEQFF. The variable domain in full, with the rest retrieved from reference TRBV7-2 and TRBJ2-1, is GAGVSQSPSNKVTEKGKDVELRCDPISGHTALYWYRQSLGQGLEFLIYFQGNSAPDKSGLPSDRFSAERTGGSVSTLTIQRTQQEDSAVYLCASSLLTGTRGKGNEQFFGPGTRLTVL.

The DNA for the CDR3 is TGTGCCAGCAGCTTAGGGGTGGGGGTATCAGATACGCAGTATTTT. Its protein is CASSLGVGVSDTQYF. The chain couples TRBV11-2 to TRBJ2-3, with D perhaps given as TRBD1 or TRBD2 (5 bases each). The CDR3 runs 15 residues. V gave up 1 base and J gave up 4 bases, with 12 bases separating them. CDR1 is SGHAT, CDR2 FQNNGV, per germline.

A few counts support this clonotype. A single base separates this from a much larger clone, so it may be a read error. The rearrangement uses TRBV27 and TRBJ2-7, with D possibly TRBD1 on 6 matching bases. The germline V gene encodes CDR1 MNHEY and CDR2 SMNVEV (reference sequence). The CDR3 runs 14 residues. Trimming removed 10 bases from V and 3 bases from J, with 19 bases in between. CDR3 DNA: TGTGCCAACAGCCGAACTCCCAGGGGCTACGAGCAGTACTTC. Amino acids: CANSRTPRGYEQYF.

The chain employs TRBV19 and TRBJ2-1, with TRBD2 matching 7 bases. Germline CDR1 and CDR2: LNHDA and SQIVND (reference sequence). The CDR3 totals 16 residues. V lost 0 bases, J lost 2 bases, and 4 bases stayed unmatched. The CDR3 loop is CASSIEAGETYNEQFF. CDR3 DNA: TGTGCCAGTAGTATAGAGGCGGGAGAAACCTACAATGAGCAGTTCTTC.